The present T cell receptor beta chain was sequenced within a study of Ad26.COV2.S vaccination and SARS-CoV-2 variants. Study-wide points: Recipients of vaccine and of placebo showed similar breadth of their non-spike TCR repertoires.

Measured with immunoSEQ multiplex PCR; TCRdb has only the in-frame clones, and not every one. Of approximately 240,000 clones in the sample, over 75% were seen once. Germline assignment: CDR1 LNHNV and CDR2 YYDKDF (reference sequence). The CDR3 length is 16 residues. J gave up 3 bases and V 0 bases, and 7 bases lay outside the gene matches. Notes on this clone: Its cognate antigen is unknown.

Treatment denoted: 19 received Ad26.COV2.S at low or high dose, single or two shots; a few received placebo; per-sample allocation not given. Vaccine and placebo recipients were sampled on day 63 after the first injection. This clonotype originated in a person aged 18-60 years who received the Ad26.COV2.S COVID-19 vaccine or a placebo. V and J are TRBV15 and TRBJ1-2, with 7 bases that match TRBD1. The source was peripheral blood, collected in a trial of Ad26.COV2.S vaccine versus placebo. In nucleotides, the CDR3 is TGTGCCACCAGCAGAGATATAGGACAGGTCGACTATGGCTACACCTTC. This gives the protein CATSRDIGQVDYGYTF.